One and the same sample provided the 25 T cell receptor beta chains below, sequenced in a study of cytomegalovirus exposure and HLA in healthy donors. Researchers ran the PCR with 60 Vbeta and 13 Jbeta primers. This table comes from immunoSEQ multiplex PCR, and its TCRdb copy is limited to in-frame clones, with some not included. In all, the sample yields about 140,000 clones. Material: PBMCs. The origin of the receptors is a male donor in good health and CMV-seronegative.

This chain connects TRBV27 to TRBJ2-5, with D unclear. The CDR3 consists of 14 residues. V gave up 5 bases and J gave up 7 bases, with 17 bases separating them. The germline gives CDR1 MNHEY, CDR2 SMNVEV (reference sequence). CDR3 bases: TGTGCCAGCAGTCCATATCCCCTCGAGAGGACCCAGTACTTC. It translates to CASSPYPLERTQYF.

The J gene is TRBJ1-1, the V gene TRBV28; tentative D call: TRBD1 (5 bases). Germline CDR1 is MDHEN and CDR2 is SYDVKM. The CDR3 spans 15 residues. V was cut by 7 bases and J by 5 bases, with 20 bases left in between. CDR3 nucleotide sequence: TGTGCCAGCAATTACCGGCGGGGGGTCGGGACTGAAGCTTTCTTT. Protein sequence: CASNYRRGVGTEAFF.

The chain couples TRBV4-1 to TRBJ1-3; 9 bases fit TRBD1. Trimming removed 0 bases from V and 8 bases from J; junction bases left unmatched: 11. Germline lookup yields CDR1 MGHRA and CDR2 YSYEKL. The CDR3 loop spans 17 amino acids. The CDR3: CASSQERAGQGGDTIYF. CDR3 nucleotide sequence: TGCGCCAGCAGCCAAGAGAGGGCGGGACAGGGAGGGGACACCATATATTTT.

Note on this clone: A read error may account for a junction end that differs from germline. The V and J genes are TRBV7-7 and TRBJ2-2; the D is unclear. The CDR3 is 14 residues long. Germline V gene data show CDR1 as SSHAT and CDR2 as FNYEAQ (reference sequence). The DNA of the CDR3 is TGTGCTAGCAGCTCCTCCAGGAACACCGGGGAGCTGTTTTTT. Its protein product is CASSSSRNTGELFF.

The gene calls are TRBV18 and TRBJ1-2; 9 bases fit TRBD1. This CDR3 has 14 residues. The germline V gene has CDR1 KGHSH and CDR2 LQKENI. The junction had 4 bases not matched to a gene; V was cut back by 2 bases and J by 6 bases. Written as DNA, the CDR3 is TGTGCCAGCTCACCAACGGGACAGGGAGATGGCTACACCTTC. Amino acids: CASSPTGQGDGYTF. The full variable domain, in which reference TRBV18 and TRBJ1-2 provide the parts outside the CDR3, is NAGVMQNPRHLVRRRGQEARLRCSPMKGHSHVYWYRQLPEEGLKFMVYLQKENIIDESGMPKERFSAEFPKEGPSILRIQQVVRGDSAAYFCASSPTGQGDGYTFGSGTRLTVV.

This sequence joins TRBV19 and TRBJ1-1, with 7 bases that match TRBD1. Trimming cost V 6 bases and J 2 bases; bases outside gene matches: 9. Germline lookup yields CDR1 LNHDA and CDR2 SQIVND (reference sequence). This CDR3 is 15 amino acids long. CDR3 nucleotides: TGTGCCAGTAGCATACACAGGGGAAAAAACACTGAAGCTTTCTTT. Its protein product is CASSIHRGKNTEAFF.

V and J are TRBV6-4 and TRBJ2-1, with 8 bases fitting TRBD2. The CDR3 runs to 16 residues. Germline lookup yields CDR1 MRHNA and CDR2 SNTAGT. V shed 4 bases and J 0 bases; nucleotides not matched to a gene: 5. CDR3 coding DNA: TGTGCCAGCAGTGTGTTCAGCGGGGGCTCCTACAATGAGCAGTTCTTC. Its protein is CASSVFSGGSYNEQFF.

The J gene is TRBJ2-2, the V gene TRBV9; TRBD2 matches at 10 bases. The CDR3 runs 16 residues. Per the germline V gene, CDR1 is SGDLS and CDR2 is YYNGEE. With 2 bases clipped from V and 4 bases from J, the junction kept 5 bases outside the gene matches. CDR3: CASSVLQRGGTGELFF. In DNA, the CDR3 is TGTGCCAGCAGCGTCCTCCAGCGGGGGGGCACCGGGGAGCTGTTTTTT.

The J gene is TRBJ2-7, the V gene TRBV29-1; TRBD2 agrees at 7 bases. Germline values: CDR1 SQVTM, CDR2 ANQGSEA. The CDR3 consists of 12 residues. Trimming cost V 4 bases and J 3 bases; bases outside gene matches: 3. DNA for the CDR3: TGCAGCGTTGCGCTAGCGGACTACGAGCAGTACTTC. Translation: CSVALADYEQYF.

The CDR3 DNA sequence: TGTGCCAGCAGCCAAGATACCGAGACAGGGATTACCTACGAGCAGTACTTC. Encoded protein: CASSQDTETGITYEQYF. The J gene is TRBJ2-7, the V gene TRBV14, with 7 bases fitting TRBD1. The germline CDR1 and CDR2 sequences are SGHDN and FVKESK. The CDR3 loop spans 17 amino acids. Unmatched junction bases numbered 10, after V lost 0 bases and J lost 2 bases.

The chain has TRBV9 and TRBJ2-2; 8 bases are a match to TRBD2. Losses at the gene ends were 2 bases for V and 2 bases for J; bases not matched to a gene: 11. The germline gives CDR1 SGDLS, CDR2 YYNGEE. The CDR3 loop spans 18 amino acids. CDR3 region: CASSVQSGTRGNTGELFF. Written as DNA, the CDR3 is TGTGCCAGCAGCGTTCAATCCGGGACTAGGGGAAACACCGGGGAGCTGTTTTTT.

V and J are TRBV11-2 and TRBJ1-1; TRBD1 might be the D (6 bases). Trimming took off 8 bases at V and 7 bases at J, with 17 bases between the two ends. CDR1 SGHAT and CDR2 FQNNGV come from the germline V gene. The CDR3 consists of 13 residues. CDR3 region: CASALQGRGEAFF. CDR3 bases: TGTGCCAGCGCACTACAGGGCCGAGGTGAAGCTTTCTTT.

On this clone itself: Because the CDR3 is missing its conserved closing phenylalanine or tryptophan, this is likely a read error. The limits of the CDR3 on the DNA are not certain, so only TCRdb's listed CDR3 is given. The chain is built from TRBV28 and TRBJ1-3; the table's D call, TRBD1, was not checked against the DNA. Germline V gene data show CDR1 as MDHEN and CDR2 as SYDVKM. The CDR3 numbers 14 amino acids, ends counted. The CDR3 here is CASSPPDRGRRVQV.

The chain couples TRBV11-3 to TRBJ2-5, with D uncertain. The CDR3 extends over 15 amino acids. V was clipped by 1 base and J by 2 bases, with 11 bases between them. From germline, CDR1 is SGHNT and CDR2 YENEEA. The DNA of the CDR3 is TGTGCCAGCAGCTTAGGTCGTAGCCTACAAGAGACCCAGTACTTC. This encodes CASSLGRSLQETQYF.

This chain uses TRBV25-1 with TRBJ1-1; tentatively, D is TRBD1 (5 bases). The CDR3 contains 14 residues. From germline, CDR1 is MGHDK and CDR2 SYGVNS. Trimming took 2 bases from V and 1 from J, leaving 8 bases between them. Here the CDR3 DNA reads TGTGCCAGCAGTGAACGACAGTCGAACACTGAAGCTTTCTTT. As protein: CASSERQSNTEAFF.

J is TRBJ2-6 and V is TRBV9; D may be TRBD1 (6 bases). Germline V gene lookup returns CDR1 SGDLS and CDR2 YYNGEE. V was clipped by 3 bases and J by 2 bases, with 12 bases between them. This CDR3 is built from 16 residues. The CDR3 loop reads CASSGYRVAGANVLTF. CDR3 sequence (DNA): TGTGCCAGCAGCGGGTACAGGGTAGCTGGGGCCAACGTCCTGACTTTC.

The V call is TRBV5-1, the J call TRBJ2-6, with 7 bases fitting TRBD1. With V trimmed by 0 bases and J by 0 bases, 6 bases remained unmatched. Germline V gene data show CDR1 as SGHRS and CDR2 as YFSETQ. CDR3 length equals 18 residues. The CDR3 here is CASSLGGTASSGANVLTF. The DNA for the CDR3 is TGCGCCAGCAGCTTGGGAGGGACAGCTAGCTCTGGGGCCAACGTCCTGACTTTC.

The CDR3 region is CAWSLLDRYTGELFF. The CDR3 coding sequence is TGTGCCTGGAGTTTACTAGACAGGTACACCGGGGAGCTGTTTTTT. This chain uses TRBV30 with TRBJ2-2; TRBD1 is a possible D gene (6 bases). The V gene's germline CDR1 is GTSNPN and CDR2 SVGIG (reference sequence). CDR3 length: 15 amino acids. Trimming pared 2 bases from V and 3 bases from J, leaving 13 bases between.

The CDR3 nucleotides read TGTGTCACACTAAGGGGGAATCGGGTGACCCAGTACTTC. Residues: CVTLRGNRVTQYF. V usage is TRBV27 and J usage is TRBJ2-5; a possible D gene is TRBD1 (6 bases). The CDR3 totals 13 residues. CDR1 is MNHEY and CDR2 is SMNVEV in the germline V gene (reference sequence).

V gene TRBV6-1 combines with J gene TRBJ1-2, with a tentative D call TRBD1 (5 bases). The CDR3 extends over 13 amino acids. The germline V gene encodes CDR1 MNHNS and CDR2 SASEGT. Trimming left V 10 bases short and J 3 bases short, with 15 bases between. Here the CDR3 DNA reads TGTGCCACCCGGATTTTAGGGGACTATGGCTACACCTTC. This sequence encodes CATRILGDYGYTF.

The genes are TRBV27 and TRBJ1-1; possibly TRBD1 for D (5 bases). The CDR3 totals 17 residues. The germline CDR1 and CDR2 sequences are MNHEY and SMNVEV (reference sequence). The V end lost 3 bases, the J end lost 5 bases, and 22 bases lay between the germline ends. This CDR3 is CASSFGHPTEIKTEAFF. CDR3 in DNA: TGTGCCAGCAGTTTTGGCCACCCGACAGAGATAAAGACTGAAGCTTTCTTT.

The chain links TRBV9 to TRBJ1-1; tentative D call: TRBD1 (6 bases). CDR3 size: 17 residues. V was pared by 0 bases and J by 1 base, with 16 bases between. Looked up from germline, CDR1 is SGDLS and CDR2 is YYNGEE. CDR3 sequence: CASSVAGQPSANTEAFF. DNA of the CDR3: TGTGCCAGCAGCGTAGCCGGACAGCCCTCAGCGAACACTGAAGCTTTCTTT.

V is TRBV30 and J is TRBJ1-1; TRBD1 is a possible D gene (5 bases). Germline lookup yields CDR1 GTSNPN and CDR2 SVGIG (reference sequence). Deletions cut 5 bases from V and 7 bases from J, with 14 bases between. The CDR3 totals 12 residues. CDR3: CAWGRGDREAFF. CDR3 sequence (DNA): TGTGCCTGGGGACGGGGGGACCGTGAAGCTTTCTTT.

The genes are TRBV28 and TRBJ2-7; 10 bases line up with TRBD1. Germline CDR1 MDHEN, CDR2 SYDVKM. The V segment lost 6 bases and the J segment 3 bases; nucleotides outside the gene matches: 8. CDR3 length: 15 residues. The CDR3 sequence: CASSPGTGASYEQYF. CDR3 sequence (DNA): TGTGCCAGCAGCCCAGGGACAGGGGCGAGCTACGAGCAGTACTTC. Supplemented by reference TRBV28 and TRBJ2-7, the full variable domain reads DVKVTQSSRYLVKRTGEKVFLECVQDMDHENMFWYRQDPGLGLRLIYFSYDVKMKEKGDIPEGYSVSREKKERFSLILESASTNQTSMYLCASSPGTGASYEQYFGPGTRLTVT.

This chain connects TRBV6-6 to TRBJ1-5; D gene unclear. CDR1 and CDR2 (germline): MNHNY, SVGAGI (reference sequence). V gave up 0 bases and J gave up 4 bases, with 7 bases separating them. CDR3 length equals 14 residues. CDR3 sequence (DNA): TGTGCCAGCAGTTACTCTCCAGATAATCAGCCCCAGCATTTT. Amino acid sequence: CASSYSPDNQPQHF.